These T cell receptor beta chains were read from a single sample in a study of blood T cells in healthy people across ages. From the 5' RACE reads, TCRdb called clonotypes with MiXCR, one entry per CDR3 protein. The sample includes some 900,000 distinct CDR3 sequences, about 44% seen only once; the top ten take roughly 12%. The sample comprised blood. The receptors derive from a man aged 30 to 45 in good health. Each CDR3 is given with its conserved first and last residue. D genes are given only for firm matches. Where a row states a size, it is once, few, many or the class of an expanded clone; other rows omit it.

clone_size d_call j_call v_call cdr3_nt cdr3_aa
once NA TRBJ1-4 TRBV10-3 TGTGCCATCAGTGAGGAGGAGGCGGCTAATGAAAAACTGTTTTTT CAISEEEAANEKLFF
NA TRBD1 TRBJ1-2 TRBV7-9 TGTGCCAGCAGCTCCGGACAGGGTAATGGGGATGGCTACACCTTC CASSSGQGNGDGYTF
few TRBD1 TRBJ2-4 TRBV20-1 TGCAGTGCCGATTCCAGGGGGCGAGCCAAAAACATTCAGTACTTC CSADSRGRAKNIQYF
NA TRBD1 TRBJ1-4 TRBV9 TGTGCCAGCAGCCCCAGGGGGCTTGAAAAACTGTTTTTT CASSPRGLEKLFF
few NA TRBJ2-7 TRBV5-1 TGTGCCAGCAGGGTCGGAGGGTCCTACGAGCAGTACTTC CASRVGGSYEQYF
NA NA TRBJ2-6 TRBV18 TGTGCCAGCTCACCACCCCCTACTGGGGCCAACGCCCTGACTTTC CASSPPPTGANALTF
NA NA TRBJ2-2 TRBV7-9 TGTGCCAGCAGCTTAGTAGACAGCACCGGGGAGCTGTTTTTT CASSLVDSTGELFF
few TRBD2 TRBJ2-1 TRBV5-6 TGTGCCAGCAGCCAGCAGCGGGGGGGCCACAATGAGCAGTTCTTC CASSQQRGGHNEQFF
NA NA TRBJ2-2 TRBV2 TGTGCCAGCAGCCGAATAGGGAACACCGGGGAGCTGTTTTTT CASSRIGNTGELFF
once TRBD1 TRBJ2-3 TRBV20-1 TGCAGTGCTAGTTCCCGGGGACAGGGTAAAGATACGCAGTATTTT CSASSRGQGKDTQYF
few TRBD2 TRBJ2-1 TRBV3-1 TGTGCCAGCAGCTTTCGGACTAGTGGGCAGTTCTTC CASSFRTSGQFF
few TRBD2 TRBJ2-7 TRBV6-6 TGTGCCAGCACAACGCCTAGCGGTTCTAGCTCCTACGAGCAGTACTTC CASTTPSGSSSYEQYF
once TRBD1 TRBJ2-2 TRBV24-1 TGTGCCACCAGCGCCGGGACAGTGAACACCGGGGAGCTGTTTTTT CATSAGTVNTGELFF
few NA TRBJ2-3 TRBV11-3 TGTGCCAGCAGCTTAATACTCCGCGGACGGGGCACAGATACGCAGTATTTT CASSLILRGRGTDTQYF
NA TRBD1 TRBJ2-1 TRBV14 TGTGCCAGCAGCCAGGGGACAGGGGGAGTGGGTGAGCAGTTCTTC CASSQGTGGVGEQFF
NA TRBD2 TRBJ2-5 TRBV7-2 TGTGCCAGCAGCTTCCCTAGCGGGGACAATGAGCAGTACTTC CASSFPSGDNEQYF
NA NA TRBJ2-5 TRBV18 TGTGCCAGCTCGGGACGGGTGCAAGAGGGGACCCAGTACTTC CASSGRVQEGTQYF
few TRBD2 TRBJ2-5 TRBV4-2 TGTGCCAGCAGCTACCAAGAACGTGCGGGGGGGCGGAAAGAGACCCAGTACTTC CASSYQERAGGRKETQYF
NA NA TRBJ2-5 TRBV7-2 TGTGCCAGCAGCTTAGTATCGGCAGGCCTTCAAGGGACCCAGTACTTC CASSLVSAGLQGTQYF
few TRBD1 TRBJ2-1 TRBV4-1 TGCGCCAGCAGCCATAATACAGGGGAATACAATGAGCAGTTCTTC CASSHNTGEYNEQFF
few NA TRBJ2-5 TRBV10-3 TGTGCCATCAGAAGGATGAAAGGCACCTTCCAAGAGACCCAGTACTTC CAIRRMKGTFQETQYF
few TRBD2 TRBJ2-5 TRBV7-2 TGTGCCAGCAACGGAAACGCGGGAGGGACCCAGTACTTC CASNGNAGGTQYF
NA NA TRBJ2-1 TRBV30 TGTGCCTGGAGTCACCTGGAGGGCTGGAGCTCCTACAATGAGCAGTTCTTC CAWSHLEGWSSYNEQFF
once NA TRBJ2-1 TRBV11-1 TGTGCCAGCAGCTTAGCACCCAACACCCAGCAGTTCTTC CASSLAPNTQQFF
few NA TRBJ2-1 TRBV11-3 TGTGCCAGCAGCTTAGCTGGGAGGCCCAACGGTGAGCAGTTCTTC CASSLAGRPNGEQFF
many NA TRBJ2-3 TRBV7-2 TGTGCCAGCAGCTTAGTACTACGCACAGATACGCAGTATTTT CASSLVLRTDTQYF
few NA TRBJ2-3 TRBV5-6 TGTGCCAGCAGCTGGACGGCGGGGGATACGCAGTATTTT CASSWTAGDTQYF
once NA TRBJ2-4 TRBV7-2 TGTGCCAGCAGCTCATTTTTGGGAGGGGGTAACATTCAGTACTTC CASSSFLGGGNIQYF
NA NA TRBJ1-4 TRBV3-1 TGTGCCAGCAGCAAGGGGCCGGAAAAACTGTTTTTT CASSKGPEKLFF
many NA TRBJ2-5 TRBV21-1 TGTGCCAGCAGCACCCAGGGGTTGTACCAAGAGACCCAGTACTTC CASSTQGLYQETQYF
NA NA TRBJ2-5 TRBV2 TGTGCCAGCACCCGTTCCCAGAGGGAGACCCAGTACTTC CASTRSQRETQYF
once TRBD2 TRBJ2-7 TRBV7-9 TGTGCCAGCAGCTTAGCTTACGGGACTACCAGCCACGAGCAGTACTTC CASSLAYGTTSHEQYF
many TRBD2 TRBJ2-3 TRBV7-2 TGTGCCAGCAGCTTCGGGACTAGCAGAGTCACAGATACGCAGTATTTT CASSFGTSRVTDTQYF
NA NA TRBJ1-1 TRBV3-1 TGTGCCAGCACCCGATATAGGGGGGACACTGAAGCTTTCTTT CASTRYRGDTEAFF
few NA TRBJ1-4 TRBV4-2 TGTGCCAGCAGCCAGGGCGACACTGAAAAACTGTTTTTT CASSQGDTEKLFF
NA NA TRBJ2-7 TRBV7-8 TGTGCCAGCAGCCCGCCTAGCTTCCCCGAGCAGTACTTC CASSPPSFPEQYF
NA TRBD1 TRBJ2-7 TRBV7-2 TGTGCCAGCAGCCCCACCGCCGGACAGGGTTACGAGCAGTACTTC CASSPTAGQGYEQYF
few NA TRBJ1-1 TRBV20-1 TGCAGTGCGGCCTGGGGATGGGGCACTGAAGCTTTCTTT CSAAWGWGTEAFF
NA NA TRBJ2-5 TRBV28 TGTGCCAGCGAAGATCCGGGGGAGACCCAGTACTTC CASEDPGETQYF
NA NA TRBJ2-7 TRBV18 TGTGCCAGCTCACCACAACAGGATGCCTACGAGCAGTACTTC CASSPQQDAYEQYF
few NA TRBJ2-6 TRBV10-3 TGTGCCATCGGACTTGGGGCTGGGGCCAACGTCCTGACTTTC CAIGLGAGANVLTF
NA NA TRBJ2-7 TRBV12-3/TRBV12-4 TGTGCCAGCAGTTTGAGTCCAGGGGTCCACGAGCAGTACTTC CASSLSPGVHEQYF
NA NA TRBJ2-1 TRBV7-2 TGTGCCAGCAGCTGGCAGTTGGGTGAGCAGTTCTTC CASSWQLGEQFF
few TRBD1 TRBJ2-7 TRBV7-8 TGTGCCAGCAGCTTATCTTCCGGGACAGGCCTCTGGGAGCAGTACTTC CASSLSSGTGLWEQYF
few NA TRBJ2-5 TRBV9 TGTGCCAGCACCCGGGCAGGGGCCCCTGGAGAGACCCAGTACTTC CASTRAGAPGETQYF
NA TRBD1 TRBJ1-2 TRBV9 TGTGCCAGCAGCGTAGGCCCAGGGGGCTTCAACTATGGCTACACCTTC CASSVGPGGFNYGYTF
NA TRBD1 TRBJ2-3 TRBV5-1 TGCGCCAGCAGCTCGGGACAGTCACAATCAGATACGCAGTATTTT CASSSGQSQSDTQYF
NA TRBD1 TRBJ1-1 TRBV5-1 TGCGCCAGCAGCGGGGGACAGCTCACTGAAGCTTTCTTT CASSGGQLTEAFF
many NA TRBJ2-7 TRBV7-7 TGTGCTAGCAGCTTAGGACCTGCGAACGAGCAGTACTTC CASSLGPANEQYF
NA NA TRBJ2-5 TRBV21-1 TGTGCCAGCAGCAAAGCGCCGAAGTTCCAAGAGACCCAGTACTTC CASSKAPKFQETQYF
NA NA TRBJ1-1 TRBV6-5 TGTGCCAGTAGTTACGGGGTATGGACTGAAGCTTTCTTT CASSYGVWTEAFF
NA NA TRBJ2-7 TRBV29-1 TGCAGCGTTGAAGGGTACTACGAGCAGTACTTC CSVEGYYEQYF
few NA TRBJ2-1 TRBV11-3 TGTGCCAGCAGCCCCGGAGTAGGGGCGAATCGTGGTGAGCAGTTCTTC CASSPGVGANRGEQFF